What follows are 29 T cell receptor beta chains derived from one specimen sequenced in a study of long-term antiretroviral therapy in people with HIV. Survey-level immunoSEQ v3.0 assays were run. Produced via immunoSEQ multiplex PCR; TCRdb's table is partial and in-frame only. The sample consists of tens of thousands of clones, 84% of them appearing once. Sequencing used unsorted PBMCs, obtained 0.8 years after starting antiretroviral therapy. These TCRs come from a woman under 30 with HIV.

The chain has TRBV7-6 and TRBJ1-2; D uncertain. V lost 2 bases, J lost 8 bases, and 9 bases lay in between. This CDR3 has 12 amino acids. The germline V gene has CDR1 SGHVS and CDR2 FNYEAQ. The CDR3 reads CASSLRIGGYTF. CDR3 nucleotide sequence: TGTGCCAGCAGCTTAAGGATAGGAGGCTACACCTTC.

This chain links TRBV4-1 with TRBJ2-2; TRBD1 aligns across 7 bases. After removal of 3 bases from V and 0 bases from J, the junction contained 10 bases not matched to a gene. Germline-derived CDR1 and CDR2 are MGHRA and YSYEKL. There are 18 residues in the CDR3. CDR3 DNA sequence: TGCGCCAGCAGCCATTTACCCACGGGGACAGCGAACACCGGGGAGCTGTTTTTT. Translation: CASSHLPTGTANTGELFF.

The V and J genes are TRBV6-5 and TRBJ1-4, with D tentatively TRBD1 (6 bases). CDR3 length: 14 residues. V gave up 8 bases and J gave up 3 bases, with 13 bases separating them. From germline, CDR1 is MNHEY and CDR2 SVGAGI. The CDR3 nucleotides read TGTGCCAGCCAAGAAAGGGGGGCTAATGAAAAACTGTTTTTT. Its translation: CASQERGANEKLFF.

DNA of the CDR3: TGTGCCAGCAGCTGGGGGACTAGCGGATCCTACAATGAGCAGTTCTTC. Translation: CASSWGTSGSYNEQFF. The chain couples TRBV7-2 to TRBJ2-1; 11 bases agree with TRBD2. Trimming at V came to 4 bases and at J to 1 base, leaving 3 bases not matched to a gene. This CDR3 contains 16 residues. The germline V gene encodes CDR1 SGHTA and CDR2 FQGNSA.

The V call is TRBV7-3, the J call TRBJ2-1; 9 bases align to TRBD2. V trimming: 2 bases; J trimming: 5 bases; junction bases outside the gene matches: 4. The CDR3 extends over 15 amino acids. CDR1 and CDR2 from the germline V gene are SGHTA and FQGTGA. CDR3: CASSLAGGQNNEQFF. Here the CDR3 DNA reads TGTGCCAGCAGCTTAGCGGGAGGGCAAAACAATGAGCAGTTCTTC.

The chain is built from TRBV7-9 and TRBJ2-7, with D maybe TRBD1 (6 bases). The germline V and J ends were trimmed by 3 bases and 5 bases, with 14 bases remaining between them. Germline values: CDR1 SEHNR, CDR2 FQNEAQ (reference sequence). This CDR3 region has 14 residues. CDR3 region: CASSFGVRGNEQYF. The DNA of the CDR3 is TGTGCCAGCAGCTTTGGGGTCAGGGGAAACGAGCAGTACTTC.

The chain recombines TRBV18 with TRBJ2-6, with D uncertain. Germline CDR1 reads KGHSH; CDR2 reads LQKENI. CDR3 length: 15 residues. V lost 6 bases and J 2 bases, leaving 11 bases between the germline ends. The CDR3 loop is CASSPLGAGANVLTF. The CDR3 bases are TGTGCCAGCTCGCCTCTAGGTGCTGGGGCCAACGTCCTGACTTTC.

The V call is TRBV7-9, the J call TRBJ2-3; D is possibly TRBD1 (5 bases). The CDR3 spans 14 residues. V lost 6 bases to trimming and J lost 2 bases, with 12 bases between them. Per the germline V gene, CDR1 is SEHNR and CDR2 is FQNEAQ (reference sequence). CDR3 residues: CASSHQGVTDTQYF. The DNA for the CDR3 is TGTGCCAGCAGTCACCAAGGGGTCACAGATACGCAGTATTTT.

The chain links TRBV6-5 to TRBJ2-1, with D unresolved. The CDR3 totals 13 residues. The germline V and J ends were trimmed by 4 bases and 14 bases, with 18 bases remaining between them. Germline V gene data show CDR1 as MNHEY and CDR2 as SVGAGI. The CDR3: CASSSTRAPKEFF. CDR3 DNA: TGTGCCAGCAGTTCGACCCGGGCCCCCAAGGAGTTCTTC.

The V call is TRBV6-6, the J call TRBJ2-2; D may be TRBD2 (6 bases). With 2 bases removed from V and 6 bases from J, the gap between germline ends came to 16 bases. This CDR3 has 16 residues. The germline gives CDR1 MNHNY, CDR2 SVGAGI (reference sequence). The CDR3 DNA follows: TGTGCCAGCAGTTACCCTCGGGAGAGGGCAGCCGGGGAGCTGTTTTTT. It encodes CASSYPRERAAGELFF.

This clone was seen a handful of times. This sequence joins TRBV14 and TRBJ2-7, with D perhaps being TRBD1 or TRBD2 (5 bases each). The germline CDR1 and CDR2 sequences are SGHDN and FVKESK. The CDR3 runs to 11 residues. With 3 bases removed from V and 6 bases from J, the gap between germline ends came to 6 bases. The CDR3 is CASSHGTEQYF. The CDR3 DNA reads TGTGCCAGCAGCCATGGGACCGAGCAGTACTTC.

The CDR3 nucleotides are TGTGCCAGCAGTGAAGTAGGGGGGAGACGGACAGATACGCAGTATTTT. This sequence encodes CASSEVGGRRTDTQYF. The chain combines TRBV2 with TRBJ2-3; D is perhaps TRBD1 or TRBD2 (6 bases each). Germline CDR1 is SNHLY and CDR2 is FYNNEI. V dropped 1 base and J dropped 3 bases, with 14 bases sitting between them. The CDR3 is 16 amino acids. The full variable domain, rest sourced from reference TRBV2 and TRBJ2-3, is EPEVTQTPSHQVTQMGQEVILRCVPISNHLYFYWYRQILGQKVEFLVSFYNNEISEKSEIFDDQFSVERPDGSNFTLKIRSTKLEDSAMYFCASSEVGGRRTDTQYFGPGTRLTVL.

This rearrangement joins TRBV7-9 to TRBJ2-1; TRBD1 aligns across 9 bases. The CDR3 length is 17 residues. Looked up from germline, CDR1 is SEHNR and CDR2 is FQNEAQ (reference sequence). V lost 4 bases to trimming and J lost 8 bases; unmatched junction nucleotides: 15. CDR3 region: CASSSNQLDRGGYEQFF. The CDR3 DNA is TGTGCCAGCAGCTCTAACCAACTGGACAGGGGCGGTTATGAGCAGTTCTTC.

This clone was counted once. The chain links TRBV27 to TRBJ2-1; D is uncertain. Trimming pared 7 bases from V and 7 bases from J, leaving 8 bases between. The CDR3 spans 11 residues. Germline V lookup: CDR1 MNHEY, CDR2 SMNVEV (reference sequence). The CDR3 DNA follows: TGTGCCAGCAAGCGAATAAATGAGCAGTTCTTC. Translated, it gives CASKRINEQFF.

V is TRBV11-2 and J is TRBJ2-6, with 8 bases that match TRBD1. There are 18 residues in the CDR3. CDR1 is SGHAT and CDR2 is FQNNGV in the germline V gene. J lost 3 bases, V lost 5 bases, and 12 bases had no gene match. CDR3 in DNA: TGTGCCAGCAGCGAGGCGGGCAGGGGGCGCTTTGGGGCCAACGTCCTGACTTTC. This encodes CASSEAGRGRFGANVLTF.

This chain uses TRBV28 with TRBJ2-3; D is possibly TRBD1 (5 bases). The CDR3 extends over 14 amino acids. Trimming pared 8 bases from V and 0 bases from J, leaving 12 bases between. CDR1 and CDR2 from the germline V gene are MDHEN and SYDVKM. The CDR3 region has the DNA TGTGCCAGCCAGACAGTTCGAAGCACAGATACGCAGTATTTT. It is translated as CASQTVRSTDTQYF.

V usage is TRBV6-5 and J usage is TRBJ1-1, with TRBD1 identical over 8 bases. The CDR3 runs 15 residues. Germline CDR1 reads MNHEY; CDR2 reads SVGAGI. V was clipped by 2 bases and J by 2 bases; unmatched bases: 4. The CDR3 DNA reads TGTGCCAGCAGTTACGACAGGGGAGGAAACACTGAAGCTTTCTTT. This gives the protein CASSYDRGGNTEAFF.

Written as DNA, the CDR3 is TGCGCCAGCAGCCGACGGAAGAGGACGGGGAACACTGAAGCTTTCTTT. It specifies CASSRRKRTGNTEAFF. The chain uses TRBV4-1 and TRBJ1-1; the D is unclear. Germline loops: CDR1 MGHRA, CDR2 YSYEKL. The CDR3 has 16 residues. The V gene lost 4 bases and the J gene lost 1 base, with 16 bases spanning the gap.

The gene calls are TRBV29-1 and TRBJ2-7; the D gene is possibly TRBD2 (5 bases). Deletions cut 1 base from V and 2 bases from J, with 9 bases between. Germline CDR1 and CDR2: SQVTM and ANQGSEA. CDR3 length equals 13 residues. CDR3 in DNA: TGCAGCGTTGAAGCAGCGGCCACCTACGAGCAGTACTTC. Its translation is CSVEAAATYEQYF.

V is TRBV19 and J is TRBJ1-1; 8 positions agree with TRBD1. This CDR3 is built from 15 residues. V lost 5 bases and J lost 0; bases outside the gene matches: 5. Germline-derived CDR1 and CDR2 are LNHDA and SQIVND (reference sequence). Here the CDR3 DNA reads TGTGCCAGTAGTCCAGAGGACAGGGTGAACACTGAAGCTTTCTTT. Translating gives CASSPEDRVNTEAFF.

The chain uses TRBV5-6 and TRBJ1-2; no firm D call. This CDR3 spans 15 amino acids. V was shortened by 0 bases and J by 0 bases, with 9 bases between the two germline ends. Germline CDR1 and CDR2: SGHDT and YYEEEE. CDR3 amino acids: CASSLAPYPNYGYTF. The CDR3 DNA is TGTGCCAGCAGCTTGGCCCCCTACCCTAACTATGGCTACACCTTC.

CDR3 nucleotides: TGTGCCAGCAGTGAGTGGGGCAATGAGCAGTTCTTC. This codes for CASSEWGNEQFF. The gene calls are TRBV25-1 and TRBJ2-1, with unresolved D. The CDR3 sequence is 12 residues long. Germline V gene data show CDR1 as MGHDK and CDR2 as SYGVNS. Between the trimmed V and J ends, which lost 3 bases and 6 bases, there was a span of 6 bases.

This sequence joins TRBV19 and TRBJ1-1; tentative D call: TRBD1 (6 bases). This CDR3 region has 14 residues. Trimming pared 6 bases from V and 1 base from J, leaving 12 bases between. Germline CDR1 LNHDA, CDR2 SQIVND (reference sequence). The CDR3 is CASRMGAANTEAFF. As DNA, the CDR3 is TGTGCCAGTAGGATGGGGGCGGCGAACACTGAAGCTTTCTTT.

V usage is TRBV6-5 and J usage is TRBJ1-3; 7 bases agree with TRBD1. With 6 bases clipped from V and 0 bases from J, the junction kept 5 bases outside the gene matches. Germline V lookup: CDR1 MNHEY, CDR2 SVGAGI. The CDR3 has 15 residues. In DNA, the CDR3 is TGTGCCAGCAGAACGACAGGGAGCTCTGGAAACACCATATATTTT. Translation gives CASRTTGSSGNTIYF.

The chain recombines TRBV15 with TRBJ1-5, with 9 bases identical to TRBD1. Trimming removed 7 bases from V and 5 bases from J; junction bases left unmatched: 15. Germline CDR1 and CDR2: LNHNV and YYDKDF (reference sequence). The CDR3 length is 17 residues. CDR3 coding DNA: TGTGCCACCAATCCCGGGACAGGGAATAATGTCGATCAGCCCCAGCATTTT. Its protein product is CATNPGTGNNVDQPQHF.

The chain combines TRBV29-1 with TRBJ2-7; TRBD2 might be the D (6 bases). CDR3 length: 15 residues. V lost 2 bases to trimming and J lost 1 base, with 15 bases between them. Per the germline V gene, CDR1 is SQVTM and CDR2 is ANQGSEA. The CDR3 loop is CSVESAGKGSYEQYF. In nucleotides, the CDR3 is TGCAGCGTTGAATCCGCGGGGAAGGGTTCCTACGAGCAGTACTTC.

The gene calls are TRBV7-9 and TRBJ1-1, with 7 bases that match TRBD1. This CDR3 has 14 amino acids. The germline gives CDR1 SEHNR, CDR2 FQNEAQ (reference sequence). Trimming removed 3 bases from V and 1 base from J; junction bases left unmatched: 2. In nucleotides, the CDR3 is TGTGCCAGCAGCTTCAGGGGGTCGAACACTGAAGCTTTCTTT. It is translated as CASSFRGSNTEAFF.

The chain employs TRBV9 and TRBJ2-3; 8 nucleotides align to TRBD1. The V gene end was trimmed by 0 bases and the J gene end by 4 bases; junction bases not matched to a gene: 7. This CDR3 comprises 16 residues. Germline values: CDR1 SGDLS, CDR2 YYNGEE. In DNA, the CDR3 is TGTGCCAGCAGCGTAGCAGGGGGCGAGGTAGCAGATACGCAGTATTTT. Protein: CASSVAGGEVADTQYF.

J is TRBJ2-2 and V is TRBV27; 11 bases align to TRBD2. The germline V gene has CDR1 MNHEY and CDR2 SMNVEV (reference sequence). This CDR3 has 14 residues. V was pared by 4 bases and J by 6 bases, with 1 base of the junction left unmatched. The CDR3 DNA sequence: TGTGCCAGCAGTTCGGGACTAGCGGCCGGGGAGCTGTTTTTT. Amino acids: CASSSGLAAGELFF.